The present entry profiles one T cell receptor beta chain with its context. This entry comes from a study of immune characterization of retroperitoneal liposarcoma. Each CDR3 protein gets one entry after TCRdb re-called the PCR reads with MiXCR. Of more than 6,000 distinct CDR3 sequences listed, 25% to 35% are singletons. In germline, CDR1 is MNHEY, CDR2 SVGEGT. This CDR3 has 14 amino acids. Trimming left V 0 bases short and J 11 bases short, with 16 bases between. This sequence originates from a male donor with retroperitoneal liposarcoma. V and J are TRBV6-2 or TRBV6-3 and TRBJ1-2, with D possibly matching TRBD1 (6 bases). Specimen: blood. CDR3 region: CASSYSGDTILYTF. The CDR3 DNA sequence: TGTGCCAGCAGTTACTCGGGGGACACCATATTGTACACCTTC.